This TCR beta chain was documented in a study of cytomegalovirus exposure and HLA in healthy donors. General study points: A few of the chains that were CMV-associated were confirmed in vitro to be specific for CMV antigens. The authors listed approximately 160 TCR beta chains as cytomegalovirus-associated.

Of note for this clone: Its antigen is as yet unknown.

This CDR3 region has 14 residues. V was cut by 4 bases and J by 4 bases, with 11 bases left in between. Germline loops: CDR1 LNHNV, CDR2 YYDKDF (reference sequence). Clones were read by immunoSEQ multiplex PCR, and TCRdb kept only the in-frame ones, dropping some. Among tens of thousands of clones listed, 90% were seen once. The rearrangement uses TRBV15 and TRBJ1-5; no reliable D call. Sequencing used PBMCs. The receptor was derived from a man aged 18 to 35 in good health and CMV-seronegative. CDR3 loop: CATSNLRGNQPQHF. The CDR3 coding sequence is TGTGCCACCAGCAACCTACGGGGTAATCAGCCCCAGCATTTT.